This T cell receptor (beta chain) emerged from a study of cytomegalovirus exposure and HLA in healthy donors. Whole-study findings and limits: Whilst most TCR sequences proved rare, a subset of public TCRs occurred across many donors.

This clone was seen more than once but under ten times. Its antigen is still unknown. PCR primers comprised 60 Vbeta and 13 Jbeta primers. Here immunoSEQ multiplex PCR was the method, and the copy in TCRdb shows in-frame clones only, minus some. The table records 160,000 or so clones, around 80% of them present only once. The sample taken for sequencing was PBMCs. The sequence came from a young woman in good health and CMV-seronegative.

CDR3 DNA sequence: TGTGCCAGCAGTTTATGGTCGGGGAACACTGAAGCTTTCTTT. Its protein is CASSLWSGNTEAFF. The chain couples TRBV27 to TRBJ1-1; no firm D call. The V end was cut by 1 base, the J end by 1 base, with 7 bases between. CDR3 length: 14 amino acids. The germline V gene encodes CDR1 MNHEY and CDR2 SMNVEV (reference sequence).